These 32 T cell receptor beta chains share one sample of origin, sequenced in a study of cytomegalovirus exposure and HLA in healthy donors. The PCR employed 60 Vbeta primers together with 13 Jbeta primers. Method: immunoSEQ multiplex PCR; TCRdb's copy keeps in-frame clones and lacks some. The sample has approximately 140,000 clones, over 70% seen once. The specimen sequenced was PBMCs. These receptors all stem from a woman aged 60-70 years in good health and CMV-seropositive.

The chain employs TRBV5-1 and TRBJ1-2; weak D call: TRBD1 (5 bases). CDR3 length equals 15 residues. Per germline, CDR1 SGHRS and CDR2 YFSETQ. Trimming shortened V by 0 bases and J by 1 base, and 10 bases separated the two germline ends. This chain's CDR3 is CASSLAGDGNYGYTF. CDR3 DNA: TGCGCCAGCAGCTTGGCGGGGGATGGTAACTATGGCTACACCTTC.

The chain employs TRBV6-1 and TRBJ2-1; 14 bases align to TRBD2. Germline values: CDR1 MNHNS, CDR2 SASEGT. V shed 4 bases and J 7 bases; nucleotides not matched to a gene: 6. This CDR3 region has 16 residues. CDR3 protein: CASSAPGLAGDNEQFF. CDR3 nucleotide sequence: TGTGCCAGCAGTGCGCCGGGACTAGCGGGGGATAATGAGCAGTTCTTC.

The V call is TRBV2, the J call TRBJ1-4; D perhaps matches TRBD1 (5 bases). V was clipped by 5 bases and J by 3 bases, with 16 bases between them. The germline V gene encodes CDR1 SNHLY and CDR2 FYNNEI. CDR3 size: 16 residues. The CDR3: CASSRDGREANEKLFF. DNA of the CDR3: TGTGCCAGCAGTCGGGACGGGAGAGAGGCTAATGAAAAACTGTTTTTT.

The J gene is TRBJ2-7, the V gene TRBV28; D is unclear. The V end was cut by 6 bases, the J end by 2 bases, with 8 bases between. CDR3 length: 12 residues. CDR1 and CDR2 (germline): MDHEN, SYDVKM. The CDR3 is CASRLQTYEQYF. CDR3 nucleotide sequence: TGTGCCAGCAGGCTCCAGACCTACGAGCAGTACTTC.

The chain links TRBV7-9 to TRBJ1-6, with D possibly matching TRBD1 (6 bases). Germline V CDR1 and CDR2: SEHNR, FQNEAQ (reference sequence). Trimming left V 0 bases short and J 10 bases short, with 16 bases between. This CDR3 contains 16 residues. The CDR3 bases are TGTGCCAGCAGCTTAGCGGGCGGGGGCTCGGGATCACCCCTCCACTTT. It is translated as CASSLAGGGSGSPLHF. Supplemented by reference TRBV7-9 and TRBJ1-6, the full variable domain reads DTGVSQNPRHKITKRGQNVTFRCDPISEHNRLYWYRQTLGQGPEFLTYFQNEAQLEKSRLLSDRFSAERPKGSFSTLEIQRTEQGDSAMYLCASSLAGGGSGSPLHFGNGTRLTVT.

This clone was seen a handful of times. The genes are TRBV7-9 and TRBJ1-1; no clear D. Germline V gene data show CDR1 as SEHNR and CDR2 as FQNEAQ (reference sequence). With 3 bases removed from V and 6 bases from J, the gap between germline ends came to 5 bases. The CDR3 totals 11 residues. DNA for the CDR3: TGTGCCAGCAGCTTGTTCTCTGAAGCTTTCTTT. Protein sequence: CASSLFSEAFF.

DNA of the CDR3: TGCGCCAGCAGTGACCCTGAACAGGGTTCTAGGGAGCAGTACTTC. Translation: CASSDPEQGSREQYF. The rearrangement joins TRBV10-1 to TRBJ2-7, with D tentatively TRBD1 (6 bases). Germline V gives CDR1 WNHNN, CDR2 SYGVQD (reference sequence). Trimming took off 3 bases at V and 7 bases at J, with 19 bases between the two ends. This CDR3 has 15 residues.

J is TRBJ2-4 and V is TRBV6-1; TRBD2 matches 10 bases. V gave up 0 bases and J gave up 8 bases; unmatched junction bases: 19. Germline V gives CDR1 MNHNS, CDR2 SASEGT. This CDR3 is built from 20 residues. CDR3 coding DNA: TGTGCCAGCAGTGAAGCGTATCTAAATAGAAGCGGGGGGGCCTCCTACATTCAGTACTTC. It translates to CASSEAYLNRSGGASYIQYF.

The V and J genes are TRBV13 and TRBJ1-2; TRBD1 agrees at 7 bases. The ends lost 5 bases at V and 7 bases at J; junction bases unmatched: 7. Germline V gives CDR1 PRHDT, CDR2 FYEKMQ (reference sequence). This CDR3 has 13 amino acids. The CDR3 region has the DNA TGTGCCAGCAGCCCTGACAGGGATCCTGGCTACACCTTC. This gives the protein CASSPDRDPGYTF.

The CDR3 region has the DNA TGTGCCAGCAGCGGACAGGGATCCTATGGCTACACCTTC. Residues: CASSGQGSYGYTF. The chain employs TRBV9 and TRBJ1-2; 7 nucleotides agree with TRBD1. The CDR3 is made up of 13 amino acids. The J segment lost 4 bases and the V segment lost 3 bases, leaving 3 bases of the junction unmatched. Germline lookup yields CDR1 SGDLS and CDR2 YYNGEE.

This chain connects TRBV19 to TRBJ1-1; unclear D gene. CDR1 and CDR2 (germline): LNHDA, SQIVND (reference sequence). CDR3 length: 16 amino acids. Trimming took 7 bases from V and 4 from J, leaving 22 bases between them. This CDR3 is CASNARGAFGGTEAFF. CDR3 DNA: TGTGCCAGTAACGCCCGGGGAGCTTTCGGAGGCACTGAAGCTTTCTTT.

The rearrangement links TRBV6-1 to TRBJ1-2, with a weak D call TRBD1 (6 bases). The CDR3 has 14 amino acids. The V end was cut by 1 base, the J end by 4 bases, with 10 bases between. Per the germline V gene, CDR1 is MNHNS and CDR2 is SASEGT. The CDR3 protein is CASSEVGQLYGYTF. The CDR3 region has the DNA TGTGCCAGCAGTGAAGTTGGACAGCTCTATGGCTACACCTTC.

The chain recombines TRBV10-3 with TRBJ1-2, with TRBD1 matching over 7 bases. V lost 3 bases to trimming and J lost 8 bases; unmatched junction nucleotides: 6. CDR1 and CDR2 from the germline V gene are ENHRY and SYGVKD. The CDR3 is 13 amino acids. CDR3 coding DNA: TGTGCCATCAGTGACGACAGGGCGGGGGGCTACACCTTC. Translating gives CAISDDRAGGYTF.

The chain carries TRBV27 and TRBJ2-1; the match to TRBD2 covers 16 bases. The CDR3 sequence is 16 residues long. V shed 5 bases, J shed 3 bases, and the junction held 1 base outside the gene matches. Germline V gene data show CDR1 as MNHEY and CDR2 as SMNVEV (reference sequence). CDR3 DNA: TGTGCCAGCAGTGGGACTAGCGGGGGGGACTACAATGAGCAGTTCTTC. This encodes CASSGTSGGDYNEQFF.

This rearrangement joins TRBV11-1 to TRBJ1-2, with 7 bases that match TRBD1. Germline V gives CDR1 SGHAT, CDR2 FQDESV (reference sequence). CDR3 length: 15 amino acids. The V segment lost 1 base and the J segment 2 bases; nucleotides outside the gene matches: 4. CDR3 loop: CASSLVSGGNYGYTF. The CDR3 nucleotides are TGTGCCAGCAGCTTAGTCTCAGGGGGGAACTATGGCTACACCTTC.

Written as DNA, the CDR3 is TGCGCCAGCAGCGGAGGCGTCACCGGGGAGCTGTTTTTT. Protein product: CASSGGVTGELFF. The gene calls are TRBV5-1 and TRBJ2-2; maybe TRBD2 (5 bases). Trimming took off 4 bases at V and 4 bases at J, with 8 bases between the two ends. The CDR3 runs 13 residues. Germline loops: CDR1 SGHRS, CDR2 YFSETQ.

This clone was recorded only once. The chain links TRBV2 to TRBJ2-7; D may be TRBD2 (6 bases). Germline values: CDR1 SNHLY, CDR2 FYNNEI. V shed 2 bases and J shed 7 bases, with 9 bases lying between them. This CDR3 region has 12 residues. CDR3 coding DNA: TGTGCCAGCAGTGAATCGGGAGTTGAGCAGTACTTC. The encoded protein is CASSESGVEQYF.

This clone has only a few counts. The junction differs from germline at one of its ends, possibly a read error. The V call is TRBV4-1, the J call TRBJ1-1; the match to TRBD1 covers 9 bases. Germline lookup yields CDR1 MGHRA and CDR2 YSYEKL. This CDR3 contains 19 residues. CDR3 in amino acids: CASSQGGRDRAFLYTEAFF. CDR3 nucleotide sequence: TGCGCCAGCAGTCAAGGGGGCCGGGACAGGGCTTTTTTGTACACTGAAGCTTTCTTT.

This clone was observed many times. The CDR3 reads CASSLGPGQGSSPLHF. The CDR3 coding sequence is TGTGCCAGCAGCCTAGGACCGGGACAGGGGAGTTCACCCCTCCACTTT. The chain combines TRBV21-1 with TRBJ1-6; TRBD1 is the table's D call and was not checked against the DNA. TRBV21-1 is assigned pseudogene status. This CDR3 comprises 16 residues.

The V gene is TRBV5-6, the J gene TRBJ1-1, with TRBD1 matching 7 bases. From germline, CDR1 is SGHDT and CDR2 YYEEEE. This CDR3 comprises 16 residues. The J segment lost 1 base and the V segment lost 0 bases, leaving 6 bases of the junction unmatched. CDR3 amino acids: CASSLAQGVRNTEAFF. The CDR3 DNA follows: TGTGCCAGCAGCTTGGCGCAGGGGGTCCGGAACACTGAAGCTTTCTTT.

V gene TRBV12-5 combines with J gene TRBJ1-2; D gene uncertain. The CDR3 extends over 14 amino acids. Trimming left V 5 bases short and J 3 bases short, with 13 bases between. In germline, CDR1 is LGHNT, CDR2 FRNRAP. CDR3 coding DNA: TGTGCTAGTGGTGCCGGAGCGGGAGACTATGGCTACACCTTC. It encodes CASGAGAGDYGYTF.

V and J are TRBV4-1 and TRBJ2-1; TRBD1 agrees at 7 bases. CDR3 length: 14 amino acids. Trimming removed 2 bases from V and 9 bases from J; junction bases left unmatched: 7. Germline V CDR1 and CDR2: MGHRA, YSYEKL. The CDR3 sequence is CASSQPDRVGEQFF. In DNA form, the CDR3 reads TGCGCCAGCAGCCAACCAGACAGGGTGGGTGAGCAGTTCTTC.

The chain links TRBV5-8 to TRBJ1-5; D gene unclear. The CDR3 totals 15 residues. In germline, CDR1 is SGHTS, CDR2 YDEGEE. The V gene lost 0 bases and the J gene lost 3 bases, with 10 bases spanning the gap. CDR3 in amino acids: CASSLGGPSNQPQHF. In DNA, the CDR3 is TGTGCCAGCAGCTTGGGAGGGCCCTCCAATCAGCCCCAGCATTTT. Complete variable domain (other parts from reference TRBV5-8 and TRBJ1-5): EAGVTQSPTHLIKTRGQQATLRCSPISGHTSVYWYQQALGLGLQFLLWYDEGEERNRGNFPPRFSGRQFPNYSSELNVNALELEDSALYLCASSLGGPSNQPQHFGDGTRLSIL.

V is TRBV9 and J is TRBJ2-3; 7 bases agree with TRBD1. The CDR3 totals 16 residues. The V and J ends lost 3 bases and 0 bases, in that order; junction bases with no gene match: 7. The germline V gene has CDR1 SGDLS and CDR2 YYNGEE. The CDR3 region has the DNA TGTGCCAGCAGCGCATCCGGGACAGTTAGCACAGATACGCAGTATTTT. It specifies CASSASGTVSTDTQYF. The whole variable domain, remainder taken from reference TRBV9 and TRBJ2-3, is DSGVTQTPKHLITATGQRVTLRCSPRSGDLSVYWYQQSLDQGLQFLIQYYNGEERAKGNILERFSAQQFPDLHSELNLSSLELGDSALYFCASSASGTVSTDTQYFGPGTRLTVL.

This clone was picked up a small number of times. The chain recombines TRBV5-1 with TRBJ2-5; D ambiguous. Trimming removed 0 bases at V and 5 bases at J, with 11 bases between. The CDR3 sequence is 14 residues long. Germline lookup yields CDR1 SGHRS and CDR2 YFSETQ. For the CDR3, the DNA is TGCGCCAGCAGCTTGGGGCCCGATCGTGAGACCCAGTACTTC. Translating gives CASSLGPDRETQYF.

This chain connects TRBV5-8 to TRBJ2-7; 12 bases fit TRBD1. CDR1 and CDR2 from the germline V gene are SGHTS and YDEGEE. The CDR3 is 17 residues long. V gave up 1 base and J gave up 6 bases; unmatched junction bases: 11. The DNA of the CDR3 is TGTGCCAGCAGCTTGAGGGACAGGGGGCTTTCTTCGAGCGAGCAGTACTTC. Translating it yields CASSLRDRGLSSSEQYF.

The chain recombines TRBV9 with TRBJ2-7; tentatively, D is TRBD1 (8 bases). The CDR3 has 15 amino acids. V was clipped by 2 bases and J by 5 bases, with 17 bases between them. Germline CDR1 and CDR2: SGDLS and YYNGEE. CDR3 region: CASSVGGQGANEQYF. The CDR3 region has the DNA TGTGCCAGCAGCGTGGGGGGGCAGGGGGCAAACGAGCAGTACTTC.

This chain links TRBV5-1 with TRBJ2-5; 9 bases are a match to TRBD1. Per germline, CDR1 SGHRS and CDR2 YFSETQ. The CDR3 has 15 residues. V shed 4 bases and J 2 bases; nucleotides not matched to a gene: 6. CDR3 amino acids: CASSPSGQGQETQYF. The CDR3 DNA reads as TGCGCCAGCAGCCCTTCTGGACAGGGGCAAGAGACCCAGTACTTC.

In this sample, this clone turned up many times. This sequence joins TRBV5-1 and TRBJ1-6; D is uncertain. The ends were cut back, 0 bases at V and 7 bases at J, with 5 bases in the middle. Looked up from germline, CDR1 is SGHRS and CDR2 is YFSETQ. The CDR3 loop spans 13 amino acids. The CDR3 reads CASSLGQNSPLHF. The CDR3 DNA is TGCGCCAGCAGCTTGGGACAAAATTCACCCCTCCACTTT.

The CDR3 sequence is CASSLSTGLSGNTIYF. In DNA, the CDR3 is TGTGCCAGCAGCTTATCGACAGGGTTGTCTGGAAACACCATATATTTT. The rearrangement uses TRBV5-5 and TRBJ1-3; 7 nucleotides agree with TRBD1. Germline V gives CDR1 SGHKS, CDR2 YYEKEE (reference sequence). V trimming: 2 bases; J trimming: 1 base; junction bases outside the gene matches: 6. This CDR3 is built from 16 residues. The variable domain in full, completed from reference TRBV5-5 and TRBJ1-3, reads DAGVTQSPTHLIKTRGQQVTLRCSPISGHKSVSWYQQVLGQGPQFIFQYYEKEERGRGNFPDRFSARQFPNYSSELNVNALLLGDSALYLCASSLSTGLSGNTIYFGEGSWLTVV.

The CDR3 spells CAIRGLNPEQFF. In DNA form, the CDR3 reads TGTGCCATCAGGGGACTCAACCCTGAGCAGTTCTTC. The chain joins TRBV10-3 to TRBJ2-1, with D possibly being TRBD2 (6 bases). The CDR3 length is 12 residues. Germline V gives CDR1 ENHRY, CDR2 SYGVKD. V was clipped by 6 bases and J by 9 bases, with 12 bases between them.

Notes on this clone: The same CDR3 also results from other DNA sequences found in this sample. The chain has TRBV7-2 and TRBJ2-3; D not certain. Germline V gene data show CDR1 as SGHTA and CDR2 as FQGNSA. The CDR3 runs to 12 residues. Trimming removed 3 bases from V and 2 bases from J, with 3 bases in between. The DNA for the CDR3 is TGTGCCAGCAGCTTGTACACAGATACGCAGTATTTT. Amino acids: CASSLYTDTQYF. The entire variable domain, with the rest obtained from reference TRBV7-2 and TRBJ2-3, is as follows: GAGVSQSPSNKVTEKGKDVELRCDPISGHTALYWYRQSLGQGLEFLIYFQGNSAPDKSGLPSDRFSAERTGGSVSTLTIQRTQQEDSAVYLCASSLYTDTQYFGPGTRLTVL.